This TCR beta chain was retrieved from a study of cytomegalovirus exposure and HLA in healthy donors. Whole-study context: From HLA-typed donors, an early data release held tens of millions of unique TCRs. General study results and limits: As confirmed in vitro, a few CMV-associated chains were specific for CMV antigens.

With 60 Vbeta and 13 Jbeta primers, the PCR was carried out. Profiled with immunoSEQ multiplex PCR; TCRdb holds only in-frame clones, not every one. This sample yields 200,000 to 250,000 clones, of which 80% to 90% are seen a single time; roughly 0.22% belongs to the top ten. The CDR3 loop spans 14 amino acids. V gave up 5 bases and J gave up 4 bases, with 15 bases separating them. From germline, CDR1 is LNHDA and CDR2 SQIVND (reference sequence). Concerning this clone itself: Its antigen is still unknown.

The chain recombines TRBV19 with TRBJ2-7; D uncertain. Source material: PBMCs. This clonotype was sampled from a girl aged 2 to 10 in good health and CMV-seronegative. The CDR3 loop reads CASSLRHSLYEQYF. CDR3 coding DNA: TGTGCCAGTAGTCTCAGACATTCTCTTTACGAGCAGTACTTC.